The sequence of this TCR beta chain was determined in a study of PD-1 blockade in classical Hodgkin lymphoma. In regard to this clone: Its specificity is not known.

Measured with immunoSEQ multiplex PCR; TCRdb has only the in-frame clones, and not every one. Of some 13,000 clones detected, about 82% appear once; the ten largest clones hold approximately 16%. As to time point: cycle 4 day 1 (C4D1), after about 6 weeks of nivolumab. Each patient's relapse followed autologous stem cell transplantation, and brentuximab vedotin exposure varied. Germline trimming cut 11 bases from V and 4 bases from J; bases unmatched to any gene: 8. The CDR3 runs to 14 residues. Germline CDR1 and CDR2: SNHLY and FYNNEI. Study observations and caveats: Diminished baseline TCR diversity has been reported in newly diagnosed patients relative to healthy donors. The origin of the repertoire differences remains undefined, with disease activity or prior therapy as possible causes.

The clonotype was recovered from a human donor with classical Hodgkin lymphoma. The chain is built from TRBV2 and TRBJ2-1, with 10 nucleotides matching TRBD2. The material sequenced was peripheral blood mononuclear cells (PBMCs), taken before the fourth cycle of nivolumab. The CDR3 protein is CAGRAGGRYNEQFF. The CDR3 coding sequence is TGTGCCGGAAGAGCGGGGGGGCGGTACAATGAGCAGTTCTTC.